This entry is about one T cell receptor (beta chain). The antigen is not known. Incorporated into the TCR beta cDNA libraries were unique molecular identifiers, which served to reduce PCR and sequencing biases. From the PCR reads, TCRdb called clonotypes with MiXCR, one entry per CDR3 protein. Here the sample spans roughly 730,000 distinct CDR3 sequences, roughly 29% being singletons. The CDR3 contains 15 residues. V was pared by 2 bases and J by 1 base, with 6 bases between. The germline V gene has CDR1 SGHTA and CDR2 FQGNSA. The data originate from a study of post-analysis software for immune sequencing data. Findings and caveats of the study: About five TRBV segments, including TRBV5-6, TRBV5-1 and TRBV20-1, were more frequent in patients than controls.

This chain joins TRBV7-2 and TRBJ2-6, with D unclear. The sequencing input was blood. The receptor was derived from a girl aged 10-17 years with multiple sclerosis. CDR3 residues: CASSLLRSGANVLTF. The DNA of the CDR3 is TGTGCCAGCAGCTTACTAAGGTCTGGGGCCAACGTCCTGACTTTC.